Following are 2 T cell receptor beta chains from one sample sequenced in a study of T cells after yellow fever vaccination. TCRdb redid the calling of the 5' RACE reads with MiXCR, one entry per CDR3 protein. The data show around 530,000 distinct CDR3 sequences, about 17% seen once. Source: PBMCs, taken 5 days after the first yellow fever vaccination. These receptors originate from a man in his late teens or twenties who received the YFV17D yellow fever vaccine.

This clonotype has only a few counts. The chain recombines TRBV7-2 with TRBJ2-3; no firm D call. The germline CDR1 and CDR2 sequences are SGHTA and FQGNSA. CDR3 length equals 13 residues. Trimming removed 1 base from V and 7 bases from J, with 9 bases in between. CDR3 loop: CASSLDFSNTQYF. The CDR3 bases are TGTGCCAGCAGCTTAGATTTTTCTAATACGCAGTATTTT.

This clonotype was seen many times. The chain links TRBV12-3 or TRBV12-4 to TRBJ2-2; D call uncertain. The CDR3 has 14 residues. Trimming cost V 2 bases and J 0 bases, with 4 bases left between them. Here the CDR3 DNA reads TGTGCCAGCAGTTTATCCCCGAACACCGGGGAGCTGTTTTTT. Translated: CASSLSPNTGELFF.